This T cell receptor beta chain was profiled in a study of tumour-infiltrating T cells in Burkitt lymphoma. Study-level background: All epidemiological Burkitt lymphoma subtypes were represented in the cohort. Repertoire clonality predicted overall and progression-free survival. The study's findings and limits: Public clonotypes, several, appeared across numerous Burkitt lymphoma patients.

Libraries were prepared by immunoSEQ multiplex PCR; TCRdb keeps only in-frame clonotypes and omits some of them. The sample lists fewer than 450 clones, over 50% occurring once. The CDR3 loop spans 14 amino acids. On this clone itself: Antigen specificity is unknown.

V gene TRBV22-1 combines with J gene TRBJ2-6; the D call of TRBD1 is as the table states it, not checked on the DNA. TRBV22-1 represents a pseudogene. The sequenced sample consisted of tumor tissue. The sequence derives from a human donor with Burkitt lymphoma. The CDR3 DNA reads as TGTCCTGGGAGCGAACAAAGTCGAGCCAACGTCCTGACTTTC. This codes for CPGSEQSRANVLTF.